This T cell receptor beta chain was documented in a study of identical twins. Per the germline V gene, CDR1 is DFQATT and CDR2 is SNEGSKA (reference sequence). V was clipped by 5 bases and J by 5 bases; unmatched bases: 13. The CDR3 is made up of 17 amino acids. This clonotype turned up a few times. Unique molecular identifiers were present on cDNA, and template switching added a universal primer site. TCRdb ran MiXCR on the 5' RACE reads and lists one entry per CDR3 protein. The sample contains under 900,000 distinct CDR3 sequences, 15% to 20% of which appear only once. Donors uniformly comprised healthy Caucasians. This sample also belongs to another study, concerning T cells expressing NK-cell markers. This second study notes: From sorted CD3+CD56+NKG2C+, CD3+CD56+NKG2C- and CD3+CD56-NKG2C+ T cells came the TCR beta repertoires. Several donors likewise had their CD3+CD56-NKG2C+ fraction led by these clonotypes.

The sequencing sample was made of PBMCs. The sequence came from a woman younger than 35 in good health. The chain is built from TRBV20-1 and TRBJ2-2; the match to TRBD2 covers 11 bases. The CDR3 sequence is CSAAGTSGLRATGELFF. Here the CDR3 DNA reads TGCAGTGCTGCCGGGACTAGCGGCCTTCGGGCGACCGGGGAGCTGTTTTTT.